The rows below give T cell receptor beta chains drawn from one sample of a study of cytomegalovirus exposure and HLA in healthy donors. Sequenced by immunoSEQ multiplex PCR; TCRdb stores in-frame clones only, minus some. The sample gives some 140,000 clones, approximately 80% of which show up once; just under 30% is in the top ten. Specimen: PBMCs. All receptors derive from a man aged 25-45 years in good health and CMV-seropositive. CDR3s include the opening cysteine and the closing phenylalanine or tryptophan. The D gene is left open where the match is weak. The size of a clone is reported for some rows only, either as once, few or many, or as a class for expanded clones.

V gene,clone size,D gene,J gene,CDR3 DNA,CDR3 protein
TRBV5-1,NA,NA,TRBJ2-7,TGCGCCAGCAGCTTGCCGGGCTACGAGCAGTACTTC,CASSLPGYEQYF
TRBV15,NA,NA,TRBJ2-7,TGTGCCACCAGCAGAGATTCGAGACCCCTAGCCTACGAGCAGTACTTC,CATSRDSRPLAYEQYF
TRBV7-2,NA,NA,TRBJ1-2,TGTGCCAGCAGCTTAGGGCCGGGGGGCGGCTACACCTTC,CASSLGPGGGYTF
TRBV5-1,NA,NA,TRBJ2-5,TGCGCCAGCAGCTTGTCGGGCCCGGGGGAGACCCAGTACTTC,CASSLSGPGETQYF
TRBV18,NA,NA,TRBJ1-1,TGTGCCAGCTCACCGCGTACCCCCTCAATGAACACTGAAGCTTTCTTT,CASSPRTPSMNTEAFF
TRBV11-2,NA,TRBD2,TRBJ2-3,TGTGCCAGCAGCTTATACACTAGCGGGGATACGCAGTATTTT,CASSLYTSGDTQYF
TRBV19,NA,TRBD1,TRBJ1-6,TGTGCCAGTGCACCGGGACAGGCTAATTCACCCCTCCACTTT,CASAPGQANSPLHF
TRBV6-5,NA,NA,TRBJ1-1,TGTGCCAGCACACGGGGGGCCACTGAAGCTTTCTTT,CASTRGATEAFF
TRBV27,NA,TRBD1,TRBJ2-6,TGTGCCAGCAGTTCCGGGACAGGGGGATCTGGGGCCAACGTCCTGACTTTC,CASSSGTGGSGANVLTF
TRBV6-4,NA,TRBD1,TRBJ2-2,TGTGCCAGCAGGAGACAGGGAAGCACCGGGGAGCTGTTTTTT,CASRRQGSTGELFF
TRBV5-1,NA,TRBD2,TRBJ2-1,TGCGCCAGCAGCCTTAGGACTAGCGGGGGGTGGAATGAGCAGTTCTTC,CASSLRTSGGWNEQFF
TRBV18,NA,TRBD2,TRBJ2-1,TGTGCCAGCTCAGGCACTAGCGGCTTTAATGAGCAGTTCTTC,CASSGTSGFNEQFF
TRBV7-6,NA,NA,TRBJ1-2,TGTGCCAGCAGCTTTGGGAGAGTGGCTATCGATGGCTACACCTTC,CASSFGRVAIDGYTF
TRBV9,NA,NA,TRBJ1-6,TGTGCCAGCAGCCCCCGCAGGGGAACGGGTAATTCACCCCTCCACTTT,CASSPRRGTGNSPLHF
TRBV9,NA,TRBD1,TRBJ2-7,TGTGCCAGCAGCCCGGGGACAGGAGGAACCGCCGAGCAGTACTTC,CASSPGTGGTAEQYF
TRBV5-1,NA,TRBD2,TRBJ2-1,TGCGCCAGCAGCCGAGGACTAGGAGGTACGGTTGAGCAGTTCTTC,CASSRGLGGTVEQFF
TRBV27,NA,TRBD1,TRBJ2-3,TGTGCCAGCAGCTACCGAGGGGGCCGGGATACGCAGTATTTT,CASSYRGGRDTQYF
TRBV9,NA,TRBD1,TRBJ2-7,TGTGCCAGCAGCCGTTTCCCTTCCCTGGGGGACAGGGCTTACGAGCAGTACTTC,CASSRFPSLGDRAYEQYF
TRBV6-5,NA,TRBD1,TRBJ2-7,TGTGCCAGCACTGGGACAGGGGAAACCTACGAGCAGTACTTC,CASTGTGETYEQYF
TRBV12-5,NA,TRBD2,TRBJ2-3,TGTGCTAGTGGTACTAGCGGGATGGCGGATACGCAGTATTTT,CASGTSGMADTQYF
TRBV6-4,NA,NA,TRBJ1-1,TGTGCCAGCAGTCCCGAGGTGAACACTGAAGCTTTCTTT,CASSPEVNTEAFF
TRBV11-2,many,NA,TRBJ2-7,TGTGCCAGCAGCTTAGCCCTGGACAATTCCTACGAGCAGTACTTC,CASSLALDNSYEQYF
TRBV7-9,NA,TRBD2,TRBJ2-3,TGTGCCAGCACCGTTAGCGGGGCCTCTTTGGATACGCAGTATTTT,CASTVSGASLDTQYF
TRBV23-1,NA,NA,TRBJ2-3,TGCGCCAGCAGCCGTCAACAGGGAAATCTTCAAGATACGCAGTATTTT,CASSRQQGNLQDTQYF
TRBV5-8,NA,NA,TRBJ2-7,TGTGCCAGCAGCACCCCAGGGGTCCCTTACGAGCAGTACTTC,CASSTPGVPYEQYF